This T cell receptor (beta chain) was retrieved from a study of human versus mouse CDR3 diversity and MHC coevolution (dated by TCRdb to the late 2010s). Regarding the study in general: The immunoSEQ assay was reported to detect one in 200,000 T cells and to minimize multiplex PCR amplification bias. Human naive CD4 T cell repertoires served as a reference for TCR selection on multiple MHC II alleles, compared against human-TCR-locus transgenic mice with single MHC II. Three healthy volunteer blood donors made up the human cohort, with one aged 30 to 40, one aged 40 to 50 and one aged 60 to 70 at collection. Valid reads per sample ranged from about 0.6 x 10^7 to 1.6 x 10^7 across mouse and human samples. What the research found in general, with its limitations: On average, more CDR3 deletions and insertions were observed in humans than in mice, indicating greater exonuclease and TdT activity. Repertoire diversity was not considered directly comparable between humans and mice because human T cells were selected on over 5 MHC II alleles. Among all the groups compared, the lowest clonal inequality scores came from most of the three human donors. The largest TCR beta repertoire, some 1.6 million clonotypes, was estimated by iCHAO1 for humans, a finding likely attributable to selection by multiple MHC II molecules.

Fluorescence-activated cell sorting was used to pull naive CD4 T cells, meaning cells that were CD45RO-negative and CD62L-positive, out of the PBMCs. Each donor gave roughly 50 ml of fresh peripheral blood, from which PBMCs were isolated by Ficoll density centrifugation. Sorting was performed on a FACSAria III instrument, with purity above 85% for all samples. About this clone: The target of this receptor is not known. No clone much larger than this one lies a single base away; base qualities are absent.

The QIAGEN blood and tissue kit was used to extract genomic DNA from the sorted cells, and that DNA was then quantified on a NanoDrop 1000. The immunoSEQ platform deep sequenced and quantified TCR alpha and beta chains by multiplex PCR of genomic DNA. The paper's data handling went like this. Annotation of the TCR sequences relied on IMGT gene and region definitions. Out-of-frame rearrangements served as a stand-in for the preselection repertoire and were compared with in-frame clonotypes. Repertoire size was estimated with the iCHAO1 estimator supplied with the immunoSEQ platform. A Gini index based on the Lorenz curve was applied to in-frame amino acid clonotypes to measure clonal inequality. The intersect function in the R package tcR was used to count shared clonotypes, while the Jaccard index served to score similarity. The R prcomp function was used without normalization to run principal component analysis of V, J and V-J usage frequencies. Here the immuneACCESS table is served through TCRdb, limited to in-frame sequences with V and J called. Missing clones are a known gap in these copies; in checked studies unresolved V genes cover under half, and the rest lacks a known reason. V, J and clone size reflect that table, while D and trimming were determined from the DNA. Across this sample there are about 77,000 clones, with about nine tenths seen only once. The ten largest clones take up roughly 0.15% of the sample.

The CDR3 sequence holds 15 residues, the cysteine and phenylalanine included. The retained sequence is limited to the CDR3, 45 bases, with the frame set at the first base. Clipping removes 6 bases from V and 8 bases from J, with 9 as the unmatched junction base count. The germline V gene (reference sequence) supplies CDR1 MNHNY and CDR2 SVGAGI. The clonotype originates from a person aged 30-70 years in good health. The rearrangement joined TRBV6-6 to TRBJ2-1; 11 central bases correspond to TRBD2. Sequencing was performed on naive CD4+ T cells from blood. This specimen's cell subset or site label, per the study, means: CD45RO-negative CD62L-positive naive CD4 T cells. The encoded CDR3 is CASRTGLAASDEQFF. Here is the DNA: TGTGCCAGCAGGACGGGACTAGCGGCTTCGGATGAGCAGTTCTTC.